This T cell receptor (beta chain) comes out of a study of neoadjuvant anti-PD-1 for oral cavity cancer. Study-wide background: Patients mostly received three to four biweekly nivolumab doses at 3 mg/kg before surgery.

The germline V and J ends were trimmed by 4 bases and 3 bases, with 16 bases remaining between them. Germline V lookup: CDR1 SNHLY, CDR2 FYNNEI. This CDR3 contains 15 residues. Concerning this clone itself: Its target is unknown.

Study-level points and caveats: Higher pretreatment blood Treg/Th17 ratios correlated with higher pretreatment blood and lower post-treatment tumor TCRbeta clonality.

Sequencing used immunoSEQ multiplex PCR; TCRdb keeps in-frame clones, though not all of them. This sample has 60,000 to 75,000 clones, with 80% to 90% found just once. The sequencing here drew on PBMCs, taken before nivolumab (anti-PD-1) treatment. This clonotype originated in a person between 35 and 79 years old with oral cavity squamous cell carcinoma. This rearrangement joins TRBV2 to TRBJ2-7; the D gene is possibly TRBD2 (6 bases). In DNA form, the CDR3 reads TGTGCCAGCAGTGCCAGACTAGGCTCGCTCTACGAGCAGTACTTC. Protein: CASSARLGSLYEQYF.